This TCR beta chain comes out of a study of Ad26.COV2.S vaccination and SARS-CoV-2 variants. The table came from immunoSEQ multiplex PCR; TCRdb's copy has only in-frame clones and leaves some out. The sample lists hundreds of thousands of clones, 83% occurring once. Treatment indicated: around 19 received Ad26.COV2.S at low or high dose, single or two shots; 5 received placebo; per-sample allocation not given. Day 63 following the first vaccine or placebo injection was when the samples were taken. This clone has only one observation. Other nucleotide sequences from this sample produce the same CDR3. The germline V gene has CDR1 SEHNR and CDR2 FQNEAQ (reference sequence). V was clipped by 6 bases and J by 0 bases, with 3 bases between them. CDR3 length: 12 amino acids.

This specimen was peripheral blood, taken in a trial of Ad26.COV2.S vaccine versus placebo. The chain combines TRBV7-9 with TRBJ1-5; D unclear. The sequence derives from a person aged 18-65 years who received the Ad26.COV2.S COVID-19 vaccine or a placebo. The CDR3 nucleotides read TGTGCCAGCAGTAATAGCAATCAGCCCCAGCATTTT. It codes for CASSNSNQPQHF.